Here is one T cell receptor beta chain with its context. The antigen is not known. CDR3 length equals 15 residues. Per germline, CDR1 MNHNS and CDR2 SASEGT. Trimming removed 6 bases from V and 0 bases from J, with 12 bases in between. This record comes from a study of graft-versus-host responses after intestinal transplantation. Across the study: Grafts were multivisceral, liver-intestinal, or isolated intestinal. Study-wide results and caveats: GvH clones occurred in recipient marrow; some first appeared in ileum or blood. An association linked early post-transplant HvG declines with peak circulating GvH clone levels.

Profiled with immunoSEQ multiplex PCR; TCRdb holds only in-frame clones, not every one. This table has 85,000 to 110,000 clones, approximately 93% appearing once. Here the sequenced sample was unstimulated CD8+ T cells sorted from spleen or lymph node cells, taken before intestinal transplant. The chain combines TRBV6-1 with TRBJ1-3; possibly TRBD1 for D (6 bases). The clonotype originates from a human donor who received an intestinal transplant. The CDR3 DNA sequence: TGTGCCAGCAGCCCAGGGGAGAGCTCTGGAAACACCATATATTTT. Residues: CASSPGESSGNTIYF.